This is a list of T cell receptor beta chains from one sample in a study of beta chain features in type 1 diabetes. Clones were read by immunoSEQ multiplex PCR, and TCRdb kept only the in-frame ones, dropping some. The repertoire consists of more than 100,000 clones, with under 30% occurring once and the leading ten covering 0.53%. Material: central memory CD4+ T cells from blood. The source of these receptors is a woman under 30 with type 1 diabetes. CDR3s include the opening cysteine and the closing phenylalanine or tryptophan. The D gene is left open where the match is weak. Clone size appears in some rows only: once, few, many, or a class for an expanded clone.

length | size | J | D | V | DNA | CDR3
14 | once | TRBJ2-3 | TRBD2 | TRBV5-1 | TGCGCCAGCAGCGGGACTAGCGGGGCAGATACGCAGTATTTT | CASSGTSGADTQYF
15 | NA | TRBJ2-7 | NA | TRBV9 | TGTGCCAGCAGCGTAGCGCCAGGAATGACCTACGAGCAGTACTTC | CASSVAPGMTYEQYF
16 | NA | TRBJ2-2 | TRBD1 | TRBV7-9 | TGTGCCAGCAGTCTAGGGACAGGGGCGAACACCGGGGAGCTGTTTTTT | CASSLGTGANTGELFF
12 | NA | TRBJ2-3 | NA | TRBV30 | TGTGCCTGGACAGGGTCCGCAGATACGCAGTATTTT | CAWTGSADTQYF
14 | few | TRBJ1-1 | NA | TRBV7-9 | TGTGCCAGCAGCTTAGAGGCGCACGGGGGGGTAGCTTTCTTT | CASSLEAHGGVAFF
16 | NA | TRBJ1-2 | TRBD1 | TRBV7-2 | TGTGCCAGCAGCCCCGGACAGGGCGCATTAAACTATGGCTACACCTTC | CASSPGQGALNYGYTF
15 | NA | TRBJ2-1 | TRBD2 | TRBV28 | TGTGCCAGCAGATCGGGACTAGCGGGAGTTAGGCGGCAGTTCTTC | CASRSGLAGVRRQFF
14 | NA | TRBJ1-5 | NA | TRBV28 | TGTGCCAGCTGCCAGGGTAACGGCAATCAGCCCCAGCATTTT | CASCQGNGNQPQHF
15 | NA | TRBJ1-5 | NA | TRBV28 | TGTGCCAGCAGTTTCACGACAAATAGCAATCAGCCCCAGCATTTT | CASSFTTNSNQPQHF
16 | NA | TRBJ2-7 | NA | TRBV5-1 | TGCGCCAGCAGCTGGACTACCGACTCTCCTTCGGGCGAGCAGTACTTC | CASSWTTDSPSGEQYF
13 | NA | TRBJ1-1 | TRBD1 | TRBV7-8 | TGTGCCAGCAGCCGAGACAGGGCGTCTGAAGCTTTCTTT | CASSRDRASEAFF
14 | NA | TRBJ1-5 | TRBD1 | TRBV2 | TGTGCCACCGGAGGACAGGGGACTAGTCAGCCCCAGCATTTT | CATGGQGTSQPQHF
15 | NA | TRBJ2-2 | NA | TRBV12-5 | TGTGCTAGTGCCGTATACCAGGGGTCCGCCGGGGAGCTGTTTTTT | CASAVYQGSAGELFF
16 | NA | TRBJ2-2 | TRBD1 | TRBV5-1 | TGCGCCAGCAGCCCGAGGACAGGGACGAACACCGGGGAGCTGTTTTTT | CASSPRTGTNTGELFF
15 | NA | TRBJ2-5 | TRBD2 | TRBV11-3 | TGTGCCAGCAGCCGAAAAAGCGGGACCCAAGAGACCCAGTACTTC | CASSRKSGTQETQYF
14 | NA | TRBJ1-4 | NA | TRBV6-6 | TGTGCCAGCAGTTGGCGGGGTGGTCACGAAAAACTGTTTTTT | CASSWRGGHEKLFF
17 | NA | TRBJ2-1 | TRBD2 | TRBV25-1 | TGTGCCAGCAGTGGCGGGACTAGCGGGAGTCGTTGGAATGAGCAGTTCTTC | CASSGGTSGSRWNEQFF
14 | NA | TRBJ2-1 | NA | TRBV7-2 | TGTGCCAGCAGCTTATTGAGGGCGACAGGAGAGCAGTTCTTC | CASSLLRATGEQFF
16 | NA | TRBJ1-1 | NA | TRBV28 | TGTGCCAGCAGTTTGGGCAGGGCCGGTATGAACACTGAAGCTTTCTTT | CASSLGRAGMNTEAFF
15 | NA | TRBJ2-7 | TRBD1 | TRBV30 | TGTGCCTGGACGTACCGGGACAGGAGATACTACGAGCAGTACTTC | CAWTYRDRRYYEQYF
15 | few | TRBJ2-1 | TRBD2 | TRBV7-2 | TGTGCCAGCAGCTCCGACGCGACTAGCGGGCGGGCTTCGTTCTTC | CASSSDATSGRASFF
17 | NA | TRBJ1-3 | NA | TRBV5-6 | TGTGCCAGCAGCTCCTACCGGCTGGACAGCTCTGGAAACACCATATATTTT | CASSSYRLDSSGNTIYF
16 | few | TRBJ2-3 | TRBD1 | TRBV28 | TGTGCCAGCAGTTTTCCGGGACAGCGTAGCACAGATACGCAGTATTTT | CASSFPGQRSTDTQYF
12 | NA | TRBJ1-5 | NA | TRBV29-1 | TGCAGCGTCGGGGGGGGAGGACAGCCCCAGCATTTT | CSVGGGGQPQHF
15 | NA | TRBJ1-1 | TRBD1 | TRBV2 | TGTGCCAGCAGGCCCCGGGGACAGGGGGGGACTGAAGCTTTCTTT | CASRPRGQGGTEAFF
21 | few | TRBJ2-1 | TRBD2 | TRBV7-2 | TGTGCCAGCAGCTTAGCTTCGACTAGCGGGAGGCCCCGAAGCTCCTACAATGAGCAGTTCTTC | CASSLASTSGRPRSSYNEQFF
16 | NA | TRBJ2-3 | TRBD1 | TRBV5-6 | TGTGCCAGCAGCTTAACGGGACAGGGGGCTTCGGATACGCAGTATTTT | CASSLTGQGASDTQYF
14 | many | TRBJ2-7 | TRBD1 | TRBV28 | TGTGCCAGCATTTCGGGACAGGGGGGACGCGAGCAGTACTTC | CASISGQGGREQYF
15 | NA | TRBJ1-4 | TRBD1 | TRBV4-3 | TGCGCCAGCAGCCAAGGCAGGACAGGGTTGGGAAAACTGTTTTTT | CASSQGRTGLGKLFF
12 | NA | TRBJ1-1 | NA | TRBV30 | TGTGCCTGGAGCGGGACTAATCGTCCAGCTTTCTTT | CAWSGTNRPAFF
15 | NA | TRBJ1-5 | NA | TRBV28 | TGTGCCAGCAGTCCGAGCACAGTTAGCAATCAGCCCCAGCATTTT | CASSPSTVSNQPQHF
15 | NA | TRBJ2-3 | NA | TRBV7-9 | TGTGCCAGCAGCTTTAGGGCGGGGGCCACAGATACGCAGTATTTT | CASSFRAGATDTQYF
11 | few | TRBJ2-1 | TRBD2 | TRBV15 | TGTGCCACGGGAGGGTGGGATGAGCAGTTCTTC | CATGGWDEQFF
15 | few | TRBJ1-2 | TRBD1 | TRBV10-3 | TGTGCCATCAGTGAGTGGGGACAGGGGGCGAGAGGCTACACCTTC | CAISEWGQGARGYTF
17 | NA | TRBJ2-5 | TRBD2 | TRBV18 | TGTGCCAGCTCACCACTGCTCGGGACTAGCGGCCAAGAGACCCAGTACTTC | CASSPLLGTSGQETQYF
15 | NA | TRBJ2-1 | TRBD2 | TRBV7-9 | TGTGCCAGCAGCTTAAAAGCGGGAGGGCCCAATGAGCAGTTCTTC | CASSLKAGGPNEQFF